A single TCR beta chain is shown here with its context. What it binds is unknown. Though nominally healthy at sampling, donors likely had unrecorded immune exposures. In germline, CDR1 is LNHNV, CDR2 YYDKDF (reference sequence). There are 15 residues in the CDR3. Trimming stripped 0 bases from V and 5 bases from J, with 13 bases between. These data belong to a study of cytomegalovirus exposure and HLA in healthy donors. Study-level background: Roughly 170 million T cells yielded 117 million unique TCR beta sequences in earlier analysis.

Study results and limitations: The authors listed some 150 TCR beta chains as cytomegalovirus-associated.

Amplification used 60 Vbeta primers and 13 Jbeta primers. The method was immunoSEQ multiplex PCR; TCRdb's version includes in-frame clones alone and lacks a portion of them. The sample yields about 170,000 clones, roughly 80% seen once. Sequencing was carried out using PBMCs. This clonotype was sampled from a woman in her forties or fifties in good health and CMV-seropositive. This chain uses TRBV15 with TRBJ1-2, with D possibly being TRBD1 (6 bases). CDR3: CATSRDGGAGYGYTF. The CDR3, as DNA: TGTGCCACCAGCAGAGATGGGGGGGCTGGGTATGGCTACACCTTC.